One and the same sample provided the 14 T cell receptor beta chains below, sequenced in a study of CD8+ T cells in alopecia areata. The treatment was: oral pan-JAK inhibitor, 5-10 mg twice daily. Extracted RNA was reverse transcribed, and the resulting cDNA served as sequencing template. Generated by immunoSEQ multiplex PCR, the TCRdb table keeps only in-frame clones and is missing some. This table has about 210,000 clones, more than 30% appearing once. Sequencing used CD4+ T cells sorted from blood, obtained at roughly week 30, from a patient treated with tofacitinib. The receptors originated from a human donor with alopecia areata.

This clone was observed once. In DNA, the CDR3 is TGCGCCAGCAGCCGAGAGGGACATTTGACCTACGAGCAGTACTTC. Protein product: CASSREGHLTYEQYF. This chain uses TRBV4-1 with TRBJ2-7; a weak D match, TRBD1 (6 bases). The CDR3 extends over 15 amino acids. V lost 4 bases to trimming and J lost 2 bases, with 15 bases between them. Germline CDR1 reads MGHRA; CDR2 reads YSYEKL.

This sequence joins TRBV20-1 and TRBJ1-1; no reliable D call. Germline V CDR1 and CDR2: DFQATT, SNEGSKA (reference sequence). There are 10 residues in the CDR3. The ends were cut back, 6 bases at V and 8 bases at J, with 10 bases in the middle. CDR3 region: CSAATLEAFF. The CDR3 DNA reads TGCAGTGCCGCCACGTTGGAAGCTTTCTTT.

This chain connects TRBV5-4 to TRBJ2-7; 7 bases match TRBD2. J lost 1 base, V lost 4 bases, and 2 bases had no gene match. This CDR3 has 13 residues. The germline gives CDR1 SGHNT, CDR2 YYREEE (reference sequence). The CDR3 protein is CASSPGGSYEQYF. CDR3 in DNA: TGTGCCAGCAGCCCCGGGGGGTCCTACGAGCAGTACTTC.

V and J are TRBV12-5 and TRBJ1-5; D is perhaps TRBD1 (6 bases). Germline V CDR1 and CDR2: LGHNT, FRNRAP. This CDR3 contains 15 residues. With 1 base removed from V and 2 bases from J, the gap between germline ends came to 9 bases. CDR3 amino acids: CASGLGGPGNQPQHF. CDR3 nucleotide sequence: TGTGCTAGTGGTTTGGGGGGGCCTGGCAATCAGCCCCAGCATTTT.

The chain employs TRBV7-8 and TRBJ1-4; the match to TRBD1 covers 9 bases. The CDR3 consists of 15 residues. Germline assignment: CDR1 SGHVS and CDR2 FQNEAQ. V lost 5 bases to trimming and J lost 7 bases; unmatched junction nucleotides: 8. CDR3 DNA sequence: TGTGCCAGCAGCCCACAAACAGGGGGCGTTGAAAAACTGTTTTTT. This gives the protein CASSPQTGGVEKLFF.

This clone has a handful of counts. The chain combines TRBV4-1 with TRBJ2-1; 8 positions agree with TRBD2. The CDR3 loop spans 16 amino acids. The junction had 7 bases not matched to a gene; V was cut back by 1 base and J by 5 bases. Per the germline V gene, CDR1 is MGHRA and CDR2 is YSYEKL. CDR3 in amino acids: CASSQGGIAGHNEQFF. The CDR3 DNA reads TGCGCCAGCAGCCAAGGTGGGATAGCGGGGCACAATGAGCAGTTCTTC.

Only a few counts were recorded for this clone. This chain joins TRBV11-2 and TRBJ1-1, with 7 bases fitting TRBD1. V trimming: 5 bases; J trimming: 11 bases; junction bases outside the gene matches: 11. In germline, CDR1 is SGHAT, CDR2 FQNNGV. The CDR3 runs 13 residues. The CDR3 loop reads CASSTYSQGNAFF. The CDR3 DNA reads TGTGCCAGCAGCACTTATTCACAGGGGAACGCTTTCTTT.

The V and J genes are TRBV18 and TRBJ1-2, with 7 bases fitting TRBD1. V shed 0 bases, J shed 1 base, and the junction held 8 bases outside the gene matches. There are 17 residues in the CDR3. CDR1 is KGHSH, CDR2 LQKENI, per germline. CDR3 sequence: CASSPPKQGVINYGYTF. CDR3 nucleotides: TGTGCCAGCTCACCACCGAAGCAGGGGGTCATTAACTATGGCTACACCTTC.

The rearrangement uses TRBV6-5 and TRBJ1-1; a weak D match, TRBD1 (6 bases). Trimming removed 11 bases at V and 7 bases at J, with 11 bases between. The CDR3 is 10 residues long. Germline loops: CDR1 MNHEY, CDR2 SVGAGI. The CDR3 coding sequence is TGTGCCGGGACGACAGGTGAAGCTTTCTTT. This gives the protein CAGTTGEAFF.

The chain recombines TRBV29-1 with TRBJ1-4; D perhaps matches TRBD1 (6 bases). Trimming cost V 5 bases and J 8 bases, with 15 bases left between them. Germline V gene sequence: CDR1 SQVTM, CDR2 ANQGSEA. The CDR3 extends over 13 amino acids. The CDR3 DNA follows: TGCAGCGTTAGACAGGTGCTTGTGGAAAAACTGTTTTTT. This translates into CSVRQVLVEKLFF.

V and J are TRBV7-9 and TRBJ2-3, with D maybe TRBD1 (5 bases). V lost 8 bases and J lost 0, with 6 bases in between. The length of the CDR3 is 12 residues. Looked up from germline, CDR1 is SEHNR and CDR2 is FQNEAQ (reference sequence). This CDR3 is CASGASTDTQYF. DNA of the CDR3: TGTGCCAGCGGGGCTAGCACAGATACGCAGTATTTT.

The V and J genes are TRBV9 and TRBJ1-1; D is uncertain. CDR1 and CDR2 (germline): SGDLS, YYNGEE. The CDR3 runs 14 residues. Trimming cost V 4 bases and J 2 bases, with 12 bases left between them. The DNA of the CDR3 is TGTGCCAGCAGCCCCCGATACGGAAACACTGAAGCTTTCTTT. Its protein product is CASSPRYGNTEAFF.

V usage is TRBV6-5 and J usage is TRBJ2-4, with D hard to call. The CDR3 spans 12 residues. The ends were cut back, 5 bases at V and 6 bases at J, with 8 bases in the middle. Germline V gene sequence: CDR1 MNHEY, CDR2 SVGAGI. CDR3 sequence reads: CASSLFLNIQYF. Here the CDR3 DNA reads TGTGCCAGCAGTCTCTTCTTAAACATTCAGTACTTC.

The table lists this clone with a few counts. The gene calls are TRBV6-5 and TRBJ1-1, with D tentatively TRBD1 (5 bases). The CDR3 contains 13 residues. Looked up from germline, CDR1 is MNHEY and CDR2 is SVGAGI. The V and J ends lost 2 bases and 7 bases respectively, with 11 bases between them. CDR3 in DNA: TGTGCCAGCAGTTACCGCAGGGCGGATGAAGCTTTCTTT. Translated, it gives CASSYRRADEAFF.